The clone carrying this T cell receptor beta chain was counted only a few times. What it binds is not known. Germline CDR1 reads SGHTA; CDR2 reads FQGNSA. Losses at the gene ends were 3 bases for V and 3 bases for J; bases not matched to a gene: 7. The CDR3 sequence is 16 residues long. TCRdb independently ran MiXCR on the 5' RACE reads; one entry per CDR3 protein. The sample yields some 790,000 distinct CDR3 sequences, around a sixth seen once. This sample is part of a study of identical twins. Study results and limitations: Cross-sectional statistics underpinned the conclusions; the same donors were not followed. Memory repertoires lacked the insertion deficit that abundant cord blood beta clonotypes showed.

These data also formed part of another study, on T cells expressing NK-cell markers. That investigation notes: From sorted CD3+CD56+NKG2C+, CD3+CD56+NKG2C- and CD3+CD56-NKG2C+ T cells came the TCR beta repertoires. Several donors showed these clonotypes also leading the CD3+CD56-NKG2C+ fraction.

The sample consisted of PBMCs. The chain joins TRBV7-2 to TRBJ2-7; 11 bases line up with TRBD2. This receptor was taken from a woman aged 18-30 years in good health. CDR3 sequence (DNA): TGTGCCAGCAGCTTTCCTGGACTAGCGGGCCGCTACGAGCAGTACTTC. Protein sequence: CASSFPGLAGRYEQYF.